A single sample is the source of the 32 T cell receptor beta chains below, sequenced in a study of OX40 agonist ivuxolimab in advanced cancers. Clones were sequenced by immunoSEQ multiplex PCR, and TCRdb holds only the in-frame ones, with some missing. The sample yields tens of thousands of clones, under 85% seen once. This sample comprised CD4+ or CD8+ T cells sorted from blood, obtained in a trial of the OX40 agonist ivuxolimab. The receptors originated from an adult with an advanced solid tumor such as melanoma, head and neck, liver or kidney cancer.

The rearrangement joins TRBV7-2 to TRBJ1-1; no clear D. Germline CDR1 is SGHTA and CDR2 is FQGNSA. This CDR3 spans 14 amino acids. V was trimmed by 3 bases and J by 0 bases, leaving 8 bases between them. For the CDR3, the DNA is TGTGCCAGCAGCTTCCGCCGACTGAACACTGAAGCTTTCTTT. It translates to CASSFRRLNTEAFF.

The CDR3 DNA is TGTGCCTGGAGTGTTCCCGATACGCAGTATTTT. Translating it yields CAWSVPDTQYF. This chain uses TRBV30 with TRBJ2-3, with D unclear. V lost 0 bases and J 6 bases, leaving 4 bases between the germline ends. CDR3 length: 11 amino acids. The germline V gene encodes CDR1 GTSNPN and CDR2 SVGIG (reference sequence).

This chain connects TRBV6-6 to TRBJ1-5; 8 nucleotides line up with TRBD1. The germline gives CDR1 MNHNY, CDR2 SVGAGI (reference sequence). V trimming: 6 bases; J trimming: 0 bases; junction bases outside the gene matches: 4. The length of the CDR3 is 15 residues. CDR3 in amino acids: CASSRDRGSNQPQHF. The CDR3 coding sequence is TGTGCCAGCAGCAGAGACAGGGGTAGCAATCAGCCCCAGCATTTT.

The chain uses TRBV7-2 and TRBJ2-1; 7 nucleotides agree with TRBD2. The J segment lost 0 bases and the V segment lost 3 bases, leaving 8 bases of the junction unmatched. From germline, CDR1 is SGHTA and CDR2 FQGNSA. This CDR3 is 17 amino acids long. CDR3 region: CASSLGAGVNSYNEQFF. The CDR3 DNA reads as TGTGCCAGCAGCTTGGGTGCGGGAGTCAACTCCTACAATGAGCAGTTCTTC.

The V and J genes are TRBV18 and TRBJ2-3; D remains unclear. This CDR3 is built from 17 residues. V dropped 6 bases and J dropped 0 bases, with 19 bases sitting between them. Germline assignment: CDR1 KGHSH and CDR2 LQKENI. CDR3 in amino acids: CASSPLLGRSSTDTQYF. The CDR3 region has the DNA TGTGCCAGCTCCCCCCTTTTGGGCAGGTCTAGCACAGATACGCAGTATTTT.

The J gene is TRBJ2-7, the V gene TRBV21-1; the listed D gene, TRBD1, was not tested against the DNA. TRBV21-1 corresponds to a pseudogene. CDR3 size: 15 residues. CDR3 protein: CASSKTTDRAYEQYV. The CDR3 DNA reads as TGTGCCAGCAGCAAAACGACGGACAGGGCTTACGAGCAGTACGTC.

The gene calls are TRBV5-1 and TRBJ1-1; D remains ambiguous. The V gene's germline CDR1 is SGHRS and CDR2 YFSETQ. The CDR3 covers 15 residues. Trimming took off 0 bases at V and 1 base at J, with 10 bases between the two ends. The CDR3 coding sequence is TGCGCCAGCAGCTTGGAGGGCAGCCAGAACACTGAAGCTTTCTTT. It encodes CASSLEGSQNTEAFF.

This clone was counted once. The J gene is TRBJ2-2, the V gene TRBV18; 8 bases match TRBD1. CDR3 length: 16 amino acids. The germline V gene has CDR1 KGHSH and CDR2 LQKENI. V lost 2 bases, J lost 0 bases, and 2 bases stayed unmatched. CDR3: CASSPVQGANTGELFF. The DNA for the CDR3 is TGTGCCAGCTCACCAGTACAGGGGGCGAACACCGGGGAGCTGTTTTTT.

The V gene is TRBV10-2, the J gene TRBJ2-1; 12 nucleotides agree with TRBD2. The CDR3 totals 14 residues. J gave up 9 bases and V 5 bases, and 5 bases lay outside the gene matches. Germline assignment: CDR1 WSHSY and CDR2 SAAADI. The CDR3 loop is CASSPLAGGSEQFF. CDR3 DNA: TGCGCCAGCAGTCCACTAGCGGGGGGCAGTGAGCAGTTCTTC.

This clone occurred once. The chain carries TRBV21-1 and TRBJ1-5. TRBV21-1 is labeled a pseudogene. CDR3 size: 14 residues. The CDR3 DNA follows: TGTGCCAGCAGGGGGGACTATAGCAATCAGCCCCAGCATTTT. Translated, it gives CASRGDYSNQPQHF.

V and J are TRBV2 and TRBJ1-5, with 7 bases aligning to TRBD1. Trimming cost V 7 bases and J 4 bases; bases outside gene matches: 7. Germline V gives CDR1 SNHLY, CDR2 FYNNEI. The CDR3 covers 14 residues. The CDR3 spells CASTIGGANQPQHF. The CDR3 DNA reads as TGTGCCAGCACGATAGGGGGCGCGAATCAGCCCCAGCATTTT.

This clone was counted once. The chain has TRBV28 and TRBJ2-7; no clear D. The V end lost 7 bases, the J end lost 3 bases, and 13 bases lay between the germline ends. The CDR3 covers 13 residues. Germline loops: CDR1 MDHEN, CDR2 SYDVKM. This CDR3 is CASNVGNRYEQYF. CDR3 DNA sequence: TGTGCCAGCAATGTAGGGAACCGCTACGAGCAGTACTTC.

This chain joins TRBV11-3 and TRBJ1-1; maybe TRBD1 (5 bases). The germline gives CDR1 SGHNT, CDR2 YENEEA. The CDR3 has 13 amino acids. The V end was cut by 0 bases, the J end by 7 bases, with 9 bases between. CDR3 DNA: TGTGCCAGCAGCTTAGAGGTAGGGGATGAAGCTTTCTTT. Translated: CASSLEVGDEAFF.

The chain links TRBV9 to TRBJ2-5; TRBD2 aligns across 12 bases. Germline V CDR1 and CDR2: SGDLS, YYNGEE. The CDR3 is 16 amino acids. V lost 0 bases and J lost 5; bases outside the gene matches: 5. DNA of the CDR3: TGTGCCAGCAGCGTAGCGGCTAGCGGGAGGGCCGAGACCCAGTACTTC. Protein sequence: CASSVAASGRAETQYF.

In this sample, this clone turned up a few times. This chain links TRBV28 with TRBJ1-1, with a possible D match to TRBD1 (6 bases). The CDR3 length is 15 residues. V gave up 6 bases and J gave up 10 bases, with 24 bases separating them. The germline gives CDR1 MDHEN, CDR2 SYDVKM. CDR3 protein: CASSKTGAGEAAAFF. The CDR3 DNA is TGTGCCAGCAGCAAGACCGGCGCAGGGGAGGCCGCAGCTTTCTTT.

This clone has only a few counts. The chain joins TRBV18 to TRBJ2-7, with TRBD1 matching over 7 bases. This CDR3 has 12 amino acids. J gave up 7 bases and V 6 bases, and 6 bases lay outside the gene matches. The germline V gene encodes CDR1 KGHSH and CDR2 LQKENI. The CDR3 sequence: CASSPDREEQYV. The DNA of the CDR3 is TGTGCCAGCTCCCCCGACAGGGAGGAGCAGTACGTC.

The chain has TRBV29-1 and TRBJ2-6; the match to TRBD1 covers 9 bases. CDR3 length equals 19 residues. J lost 0 bases, V lost 5 bases, and 14 bases had no gene match. CDR1 is SQVTM, CDR2 ANQGSEA, per germline. CDR3 bases: TGCAGCGTTCGAGCGGTATCAGACAGGGGGACCTCTGGGGCCAACGTCCTGACTTTC. Protein: CSVRAVSDRGTSGANVLTF.

The rearrangement uses TRBV11-1 and TRBJ1-2; perhaps TRBD1 as D (5 bases). V gave up 5 bases and J gave up 6 bases, with 25 bases separating them. CDR1 and CDR2 (germline): SGHAT, FQDESV (reference sequence). CDR3 size: 17 residues. CDR3 in amino acids: CASSPQGRGVSRNGYTF. Here the CDR3 DNA reads TGTGCCAGCAGCCCTCAGGGTAGGGGAGTGTCCCGAAATGGCTACACCTTC.

This rearrangement joins TRBV2 to TRBJ2-7; TRBD1 agrees at 8 bases. This CDR3 comprises 15 residues. Germline V gene data show CDR1 as SNHLY and CDR2 as FYNNEI. The junction had 9 bases not matched to a gene; V was cut back by 4 bases and J by 4 bases. Here the CDR3 reads CASSVSGTGGYEQYF. The CDR3 region has the DNA TGTGCCAGCAGTGTCTCCGGGACAGGTGGATACGAGCAGTACTTC. Full variable domain (rest looked up from reference TRBV2 and TRBJ2-7): EPEVTQTPSHQVTQMGQEVILRCVPISNHLYFYWYRQILGQKVEFLVSFYNNEISEKSEIFDDQFSVERPDGSNFTLKIRSTKLEDSAMYFCASSVSGTGGYEQYFGPGTRLTVT.

In DNA, the CDR3 is TGTGCCAGCACCCCGACAGGGGGCAATCAGCCCCAGCATTTT. This codes for CASTPTGGNQPQHF. The rearrangement links TRBV6-6 to TRBJ1-5; TRBD1 agrees at 8 bases. The CDR3 contains 14 residues. V lost 7 bases and J lost 2; bases outside the gene matches: 4. CDR1 is MNHNY and CDR2 is SVGAGI in the germline V gene (reference sequence).

J is TRBJ1-4 and V is TRBV10-3; tentatively, D is TRBD1 (6 bases). Trimming removed 11 bases at V and 5 bases at J, with 15 bases between. CDR3 size: 13 residues. Germline V lookup: CDR1 ENHRY, CDR2 SYGVKD. DNA for the CDR3: TGTGCCGTAAGCAGGGGAGTGAATGAAAAACTGTTTTTT. The encoded protein is CAVSRGVNEKLFF.

This rearrangement joins TRBV9 to TRBJ2-2, with D maybe TRBD2 (5 bases). Trimming left V 0 bases short and J 4 bases short, with 16 bases between. Germline CDR1 is SGDLS and CDR2 is YYNGEE. CDR3 length equals 17 residues. CDR3 nucleotides: TGTGCCAGCAGCGTAGACAAAGGTGGAGGACGCACCGGGGAGCTGTTTTTT. This codes for CASSVDKGGGRTGELFF.

The chain employs TRBV5-4 and TRBJ1-4, with D possibly being TRBD1 (6 bases). CDR1 and CDR2 (germline): SGHNT, YYREEE (reference sequence). The CDR3 covers 15 residues. V dropped 0 bases and J dropped 8 bases, with 14 bases sitting between them. CDR3 residues: CASSLAADSFEKLFF. In nucleotides, the CDR3 is TGTGCCAGCAGCTTGGCCGCGGACAGTTTCGAAAAACTGTTTTTT.

This sequence joins TRBV28 and TRBJ1-2, with a possible D match to TRBD1 (5 bases). Trimming left V 10 bases short and J 1 base short, with 13 bases between. The CDR3 covers 13 residues. Looked up from germline, CDR1 is MDHEN and CDR2 is SYDVKM. The CDR3, as DNA: TGTGCCACCACCCCGAGGGGTAACTATGGCTACACCTTC. Translating gives CATTPRGNYGYTF.

The rearrangement links TRBV10-3 to TRBJ1-2; 8 bases match TRBD1. CDR1 is ENHRY, CDR2 SYGVKD, per germline. This CDR3 has 15 residues. Trimming took 4 bases from V and 3 from J; bases not matched to a gene: 7. The CDR3 sequence is CAISGQGTRDYGYTF. In DNA, the CDR3 is TGTGCCATCAGTGGACAGGGGACCAGAGACTATGGCTACACCTTC.

The chain has TRBV7-7 and TRBJ2-5; D remains unclear. The CDR3 has 16 residues. V shed 1 base and J shed 4 bases, with 16 bases lying between them. Germline CDR1 is SSHAT and CDR2 is FNYEAQ (reference sequence). As DNA, the CDR3 is TGTGCCAGCAGCTTAGGGGTAGGGCAGATACTAGAGACCCAGTACTTC. This sequence encodes CASSLGVGQILETQYF.

The chain couples TRBV7-8 to TRBJ2-7; tentatively, D is TRBD1 (6 bases). The CDR3 consists of 14 residues. Trimming removed 5 bases at V and 0 bases at J, with 11 bases between. Germline CDR1 is SGHVS and CDR2 is FQNEAQ. The CDR3 region is CASSGGFSSYEQYF. CDR3 coding DNA: TGTGCCAGCAGCGGGGGCTTTAGCTCCTACGAGCAGTACTTC.

The chain combines TRBV5-1 with TRBJ1-2; 10 nucleotides agree with TRBD1. The germline CDR1 and CDR2 sequences are SGHRS and YFSETQ. V was clipped by 0 bases and J by 8 bases; unmatched bases: 10. This CDR3 has 16 amino acids. CDR3 in amino acids: CASSLGQGASLGGYTF. Here the CDR3 DNA reads TGCGCCAGCAGCTTGGGACAGGGGGCTTCCTTAGGAGGCTACACCTTC.

The rearrangement uses TRBV28 and TRBJ1-2; TRBD1 matches at 9 bases. The CDR3 length is 13 residues. Unmatched junction bases numbered 1, after V lost 5 bases and J lost 3 bases. Germline-derived CDR1 and CDR2 are MDHEN and SYDVKM. The CDR3 reads CASSGDRDYGYTF. The CDR3, as DNA: TGTGCCAGCAGTGGGGACAGGGACTATGGCTACACCTTC.

The chain carries TRBV5-4 and TRBJ2-1; 10 nucleotides line up with TRBD1. V lost 4 bases, J lost 1 base, and 5 bases stayed unmatched. The CDR3 runs 16 residues. Germline V gives CDR1 SGHNT, CDR2 YYREEE (reference sequence). CDR3 sequence reads: CASSHDRGLSYNEQFF. The CDR3 DNA is TGTGCCAGCAGCCACGACAGGGGGCTATCCTACAATGAGCAGTTCTTC. The full variable domain, completed using reference TRBV5-4 and TRBJ2-1, is ETGVTQSPTHLIKTRGQQVTLRCSSQSGHNTVSWYQQALGQGPQFIFQYYREEENGRGNFPPRFSGLQFPNYSSELNVNALELDDSALYLCASSHDRGLSYNEQFFGPGTRLTVL.

J is TRBJ1-5 and V is TRBV28; 9 bases are a match to TRBD1. Germline V gives CDR1 MDHEN, CDR2 SYDVKM. The CDR3 covers 14 residues. V lost 4 bases to trimming and J lost 6 bases; unmatched junction nucleotides: 4. The CDR3 loop reads CASSSGQGSQPQHF. The CDR3 DNA sequence: TGTGCCAGCAGTTCAGGACAGGGGAGTCAGCCCCAGCATTTT.

The rearrangement links TRBV7-2 to TRBJ2-3, with D possibly being TRBD2 (6 bases). Trimming took 0 bases from V and 1 from J, leaving 11 bases between them. CDR1 SGHTA and CDR2 FQGNSA come from the germline V gene. This CDR3 comprises 16 residues. CDR3 DNA: TGTGCCAGCAGCTTAGCCCACGGGGGTGGCACAGATACGCAGTATTTT. This gives the protein CASSLAHGGGTDTQYF. Combining the CDR3 with reference TRBV7-2 and TRBJ2-3 gives the whole variable domain GAGVSQSPSNKVTEKGKDVELRCDPISGHTALYWYRQSLGQGLEFLIYFQGNSAPDKSGLPSDRFSAERTGGSVSTLTIQRTQQEDSAVYLCASSLAHGGGTDTQYFGPGTRLTVL.